This TCR beta chain stems from a study of control samples from healthy donors and cancer patients. Sequencing was performed with immunoSEQ multiplex PCR; in TCRdb, only in-frame clones are kept and a portion is missing. The sample has more than 85,000 clones; 90% to 95% are singletons. The V segment lost 3 bases and the J segment 6 bases; nucleotides outside the gene matches: 11. Germline V gene lookup returns CDR1 MGHRA and CDR2 YSYEKL. CDR3 size: 15 residues. Specimen: blood. The rearrangement uses TRBV4-1 and TRBJ2-7, with 7 bases matching TRBD1. The sequence was obtained from a woman between 18 and 30 years old in good health. The CDR3 nucleotides read TGCGCCAGCAGCCAGCCAGACAGGGAGAAGGGCGAGCAGTACTTC. This translates into CASSQPDREKGEQYF.